Listed below are T cell receptor beta chains from one sample, sequenced in a study of CD8+ T cells in alopecia areata. Libraries were prepared by immunoSEQ multiplex PCR; TCRdb keeps only in-frame clonotypes and omits some of them. The repertoire holds approximately 190,000 clones, with roughly 64% as singletons. This specimen was CD4+ T cells sorted from blood, taken at week 24, from a patient treated with tofacitinib. Source of these receptors: a human donor with alopecia areata. CDR3s include the opening cysteine and the closing phenylalanine or tryptophan. Fields, in order: CDR3 length, V gene, CDR3 protein.

13 TRBV29-1 CSVEEQQGYEQYF
16 TRBV5-6 CASSWSRRRGSYEQYF
13 TRBV6-6 CASSPTGDNGYTF
15 TRBV4-3 CASSYTGQGAYEQYF
15 TRBV11-1 CASSEGLAESYEQYF
16 TRBV10-3 CAISESGLAGEETQYF
15 TRBV7-9 CASSPRTGGIYEQYF
17 TRBV9 CASSVRLGTGANYGYTF
15 TRBV5-1 CASSSTPDRTDTQYF
16 TRBV7-2 CASSRLGAMISYEQYF
18 TRBV28 CASSRTSGRVPDQETQYF
13 TRBV4-1 CASSLLRQETQYF
14 TRBV2 CASSSGTVAYEQYF